The present T cell receptor (beta chain) was sequenced within a study of a mutant IDH1 vaccine in newly diagnosed glioma. Study details: Treated patients had a mean age of about 40 years and an approximately 62% male, roughly 40% female split.

With respect to this clone: Its matching antigen is unknown.

The assay was immunoSEQ multiplex PCR, and TCRdb's table has in-frame clones only and misses some. Among around 24,000 clones listed, 80% to 95% were seen once. Stated time point: baseline, week 1 (first vaccination visit). Treatment: pre-vaccination baseline after standard-of-care therapy. Germline-derived CDR1 and CDR2 are MGHRA and YSYEKL. With V trimmed by 0 bases and J by 6 bases, 10 bases remained unmatched. The CDR3 totals 16 residues. Regarding the study as a whole: Vaccine-induced immune responses were detected in roughly 92% of patients.

The source is a man aged 25-40 years with glioma. V is TRBV4-1 and J is TRBJ2-7; 8 bases agree with TRBD2. The sequencing used PBMCs, collected from a glioma patient treated with radiotherapy, temozolomide or both. The CDR3 region is CASSQDRSGSIGEQYF. For the CDR3, the DNA is TGCGCCAGCAGCCAAGATCGGAGCGGGAGCATAGGCGAGCAGTACTTC.